The 5 T cell receptor beta chains below come from one sample, sequenced in a study of blood T cell repertoires in COVID-19. Here immunoSEQ multiplex PCR was the method, and the copy in TCRdb shows in-frame clones only, minus some. The sample includes fewer than 350,000 clones, 85% of them seen just once. Sequencing was performed on PBMCs or T cells enriched from blood (not recorded which). The source of these receptors is a woman aged 50 to 60 who had recovered from COVID-19.

The J gene is TRBJ2-1, the V gene TRBV5-1; 11 bases fit TRBD1. After removal of 4 bases from V and 8 bases from J, the junction contained 8 bases not matched to a gene. From germline, CDR1 is SGHRS and CDR2 YFSETQ. This CDR3 comprises 15 residues. The CDR3 region has the DNA TGCGCCAGCAGCCTGGACAGGGGGCGCAACGATGAGCAGTTCTTC. It is translated as CASSLDRGRNDEQFF.

Here the CDR3 reads CASSQGLAGGYEQYF. As DNA, the CDR3 is TGTGCCAGCAGCCAAGGACTAGCGGGAGGTTACGAGCAGTACTTC. This chain joins TRBV5-5 and TRBJ2-7; 14 bases are shared with TRBD2. V shed 4 bases, J shed 4 bases, and the junction held 4 bases outside the gene matches. The CDR3 extends over 15 amino acids. Germline V CDR1 and CDR2: SGHKS, YYEKEE (reference sequence).

This clone was seen a few times. The genes are TRBV4-2 and TRBJ1-5; 7 nucleotides line up with TRBD1. Germline assignment: CDR1 LGHNA and CDR2 YNFKEQ. The CDR3 is 16 amino acids. After removal of 0 bases from V and 6 bases from J, the junction contained 8 bases not matched to a gene. The CDR3 region is CASSQDLGGKAQPQHF. The CDR3 bases are TGTGCCAGCAGCCAAGATTTAGGGGGCAAGGCTCAGCCCCAGCATTTT.

V gene TRBV27 combines with J gene TRBJ2-7; tentative D call: TRBD2 (6 bases). Germline V gives CDR1 MNHEY, CDR2 SMNVEV (reference sequence). Trimming removed 3 bases at V and 2 bases at J, with 8 bases between. This CDR3 has 13 amino acids. The CDR3 here is CASSFGGTYEQYF. CDR3 in DNA: TGTGCCAGCAGTTTCGGCGGGACCTACGAGCAGTACTTC.

On this clone itself: An end of the junction differs from the germline gene, which may be a read error. The V call is TRBV3-1 (or the pseudogene TRBV3-2), the J call TRBJ2-7; 11 bases match TRBD2. Germline V lookup: CDR1 LGHDT, CDR2 YNNKEL (reference sequence). The CDR3 contains 12 residues. The CDR3 DNA reads TGTGCCAGCAGCCCCGCGGGACTAGCGGTATATTTC. Its translation: CASSPAGLAVYF.